The clone carrying this TCR beta chain was observed at least ten times. Its antigen is undetermined. The CDR3 goes on 3 residues after the read ends, and that part is filled in from the germline J gene. These data originate in a study of T cell clonality in common variable immunodeficiency. The CDR3 runs to 15 residues. Germline V gene data show CDR1 as DFQATT and CDR2 as SNEGSKA (reference sequence). Trimming left V 1 base short and J 1 base short, with 12 bases between. Measured with immunoSEQ multiplex PCR; TCRdb has only the in-frame clones, and not every one. The data show roughly 40,000 clones, with none appearing a single time. Study results and limitations: Compared with controls, CVID subjects had fewer shared TCRbeta clones. Reportedly, TCR beta sequences from common variable immunodeficiency showed fewer deletions and N-nucleotide insertions.

The chain uses TRBV20-1 and TRBJ2-3, with D tentatively TRBD1 (5 bases). This receptor was obtained from a person between 18 and 70 years old in good health. The sample taken for sequencing was peripheral blood mononuclear cells. The CDR3 region is CSARGQGVRTDTQYF. The DNA read from the CDR3 is TGCAGTGCTAGAGGCCAGGGTGTTCGCACAGATACG.